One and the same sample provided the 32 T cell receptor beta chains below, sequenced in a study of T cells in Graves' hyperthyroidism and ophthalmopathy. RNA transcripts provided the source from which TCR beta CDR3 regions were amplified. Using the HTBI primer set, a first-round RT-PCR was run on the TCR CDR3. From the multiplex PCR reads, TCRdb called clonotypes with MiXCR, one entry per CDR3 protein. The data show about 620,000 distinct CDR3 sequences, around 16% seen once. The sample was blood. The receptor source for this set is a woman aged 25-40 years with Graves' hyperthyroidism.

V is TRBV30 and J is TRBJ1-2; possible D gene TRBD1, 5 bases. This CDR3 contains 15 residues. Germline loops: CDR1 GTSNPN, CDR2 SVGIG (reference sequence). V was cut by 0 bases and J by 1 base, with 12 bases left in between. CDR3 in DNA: TGTGCCTGGAGTGTACAGGACTCGCTTAACTATGGCTACACCTTC. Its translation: CAWSVQDSLNYGYTF.

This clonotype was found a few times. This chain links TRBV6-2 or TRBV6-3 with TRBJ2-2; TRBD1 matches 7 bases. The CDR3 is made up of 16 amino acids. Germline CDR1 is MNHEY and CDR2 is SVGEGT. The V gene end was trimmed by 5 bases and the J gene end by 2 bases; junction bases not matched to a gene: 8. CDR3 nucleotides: TGTGCCAGCAGTGATATCGGGACAGCTAACACCGGGGAGCTGTTTTTT. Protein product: CASSDIGTANTGELFF.

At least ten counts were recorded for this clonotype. The CDR3 here is CASSESLARHEQFF. CDR3 sequence (DNA): TGCGCCAGCAGTGAGTCACTAGCCCGGCATGAGCAGTTCTTC. This chain joins TRBV10-1 and TRBJ2-1; possibly TRBD2 for D (6 bases). Between the trimmed V and J ends, which lost 0 bases and 8 bases, there was a span of 11 bases. Looked up from germline, CDR1 is WNHNN and CDR2 is SYGVQD (reference sequence). This CDR3 has 14 amino acids.

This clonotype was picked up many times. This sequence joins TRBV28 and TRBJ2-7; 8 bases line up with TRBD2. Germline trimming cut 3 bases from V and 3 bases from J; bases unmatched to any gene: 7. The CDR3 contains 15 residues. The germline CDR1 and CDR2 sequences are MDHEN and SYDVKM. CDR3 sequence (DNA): TGTGCCAGCAGTTTCCGAGGGAGCGGGAGCTACGAGCAGTACTTC. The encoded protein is CASSFRGSGSYEQYF.

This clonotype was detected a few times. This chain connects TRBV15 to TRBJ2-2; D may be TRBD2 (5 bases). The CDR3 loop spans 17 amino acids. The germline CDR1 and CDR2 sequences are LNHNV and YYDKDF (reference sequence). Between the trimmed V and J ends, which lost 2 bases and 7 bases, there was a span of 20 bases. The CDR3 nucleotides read TGTGCCACCAGCAGATCCAGACGGACTGCTGTTGTCGGGGAGCTGTTTTTT. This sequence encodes CATSRSRRTAVVGELFF.

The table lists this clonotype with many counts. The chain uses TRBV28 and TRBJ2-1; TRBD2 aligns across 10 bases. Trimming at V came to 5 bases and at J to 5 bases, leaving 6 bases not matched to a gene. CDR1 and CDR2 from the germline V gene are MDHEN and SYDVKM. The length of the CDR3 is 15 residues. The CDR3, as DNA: TGTGCCAGCAGTCCCCTAGCGGGAGTCCACAATGAGCAGTTCTTC. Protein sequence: CASSPLAGVHNEQFF.

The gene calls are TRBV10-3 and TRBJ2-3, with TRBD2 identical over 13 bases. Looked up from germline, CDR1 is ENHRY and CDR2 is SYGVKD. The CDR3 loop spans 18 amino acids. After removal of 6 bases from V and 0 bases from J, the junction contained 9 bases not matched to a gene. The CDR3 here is CAISFSGTSGASTDTQYF. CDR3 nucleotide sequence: TGTGCCATCAGCTTTTCCGGGACTAGCGGGGCAAGCACAGATACGCAGTATTTT.

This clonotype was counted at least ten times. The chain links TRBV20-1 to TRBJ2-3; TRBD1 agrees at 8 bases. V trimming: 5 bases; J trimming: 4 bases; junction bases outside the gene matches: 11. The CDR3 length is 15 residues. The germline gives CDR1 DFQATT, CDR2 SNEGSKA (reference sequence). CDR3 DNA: TGCAGTGCTGACCCTCGACAGGGGCCCGCAGATACGCAGTATTTT. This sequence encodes CSADPRQGPADTQYF.

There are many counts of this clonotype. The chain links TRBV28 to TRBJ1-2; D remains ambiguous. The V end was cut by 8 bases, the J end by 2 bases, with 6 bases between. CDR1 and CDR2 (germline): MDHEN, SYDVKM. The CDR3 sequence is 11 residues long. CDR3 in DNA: TGTGCCAGCGGAGAGAACTATGGCTACACCTTC. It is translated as CASGENYGYTF.

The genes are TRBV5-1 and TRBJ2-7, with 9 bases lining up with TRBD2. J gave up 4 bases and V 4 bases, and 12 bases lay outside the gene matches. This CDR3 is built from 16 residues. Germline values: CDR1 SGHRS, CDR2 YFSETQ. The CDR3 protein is CASSPAAAGGTYEQYF. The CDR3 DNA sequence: TGCGCCAGCAGCCCGGCCGCGGCGGGAGGGACGTACGAGCAGTACTTC.

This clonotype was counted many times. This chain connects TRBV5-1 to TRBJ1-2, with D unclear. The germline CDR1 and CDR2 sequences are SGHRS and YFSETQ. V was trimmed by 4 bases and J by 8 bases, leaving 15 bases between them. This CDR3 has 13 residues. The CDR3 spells CASSMSPTYGYTF. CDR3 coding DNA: TGCGCCAGCAGCATGTCACCTACCTACGGCTACACCTTC.

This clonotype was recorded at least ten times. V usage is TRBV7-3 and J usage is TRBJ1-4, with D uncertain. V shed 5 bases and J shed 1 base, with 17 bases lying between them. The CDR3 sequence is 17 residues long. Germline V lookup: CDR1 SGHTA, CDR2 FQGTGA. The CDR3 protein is CASSPRRDTGTNEKLFF. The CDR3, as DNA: TGTGCCAGCAGCCCCCGCCGAGACACGGGAACTAATGAAAAACTGTTTTTT. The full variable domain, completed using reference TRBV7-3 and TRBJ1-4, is GAGVSQTPSNKVTEKGKYVELRCDPISGHTALYWYRQSLGQGPEFLIYFQGTGAADDSGLPNDRFFAVRPEGSVSTLKIQRTERGDSAVYLCASSPRRDTGTNEKLFFGSGTQLSVL.

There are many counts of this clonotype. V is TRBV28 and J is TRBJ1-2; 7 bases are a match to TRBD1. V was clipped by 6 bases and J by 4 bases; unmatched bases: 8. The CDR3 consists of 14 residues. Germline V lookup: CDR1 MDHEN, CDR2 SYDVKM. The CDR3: CASRITGQPYGYTF. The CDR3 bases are TGTGCCAGCAGGATCACGGGACAGCCCTATGGCTACACCTTC.

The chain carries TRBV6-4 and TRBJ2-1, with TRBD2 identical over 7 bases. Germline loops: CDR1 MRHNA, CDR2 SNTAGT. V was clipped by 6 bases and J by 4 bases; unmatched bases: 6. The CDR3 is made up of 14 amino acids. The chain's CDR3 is CASRRDYRYNEQFF. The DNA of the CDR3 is TGTGCCAGCAGACGGGACTATCGGTACAATGAGCAGTTCTTC.

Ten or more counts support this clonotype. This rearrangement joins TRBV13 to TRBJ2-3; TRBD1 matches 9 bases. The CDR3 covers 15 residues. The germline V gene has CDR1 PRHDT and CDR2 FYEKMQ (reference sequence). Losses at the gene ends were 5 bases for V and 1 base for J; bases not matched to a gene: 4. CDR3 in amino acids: CASSVRTGGTDTQYF. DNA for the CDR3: TGTGCCAGCAGCGTTAGGACAGGGGGCACAGATACGCAGTATTTT.

This CDR3 reads CASSKGARRTSETQYF. CDR3 sequence (DNA): TGTGCCAGTAGTAAGGGGGCTAGGAGGACGTCGGAGACCCAGTACTTC. This chain joins TRBV19 and TRBJ2-5; 7 nucleotides align to TRBD1. CDR3 length: 16 amino acids. Germline V lookup: CDR1 LNHDA, CDR2 SQIVND (reference sequence). The V gene end was trimmed by 4 bases and the J gene end by 5 bases; junction bases not matched to a gene: 13.

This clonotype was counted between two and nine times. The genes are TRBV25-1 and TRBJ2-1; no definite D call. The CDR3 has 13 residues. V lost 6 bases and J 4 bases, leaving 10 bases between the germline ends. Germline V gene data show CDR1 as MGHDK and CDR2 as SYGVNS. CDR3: CASRGPTYNEQFF. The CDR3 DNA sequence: TGTGCCAGCAGGGGTCCAACTTACAATGAGCAGTTCTTC.

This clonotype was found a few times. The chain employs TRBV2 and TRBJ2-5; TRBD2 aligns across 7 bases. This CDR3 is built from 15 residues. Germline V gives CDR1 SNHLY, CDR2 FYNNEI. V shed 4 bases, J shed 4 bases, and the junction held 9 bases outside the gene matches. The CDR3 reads CASSGQGGSRETQYF. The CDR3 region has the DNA TGTGCCAGCAGTGGGCAGGGAGGGAGTAGAGAGACCCAGTACTTC.

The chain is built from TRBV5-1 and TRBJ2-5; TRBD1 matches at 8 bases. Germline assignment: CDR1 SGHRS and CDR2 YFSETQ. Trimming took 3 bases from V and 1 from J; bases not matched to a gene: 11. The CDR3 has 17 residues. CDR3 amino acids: CASSSPARGLGQETQYF. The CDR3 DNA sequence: TGCGCCAGCAGCTCGCCGGCCAGGGGGCTAGGCCAAGAGACCCAGTACTTC.

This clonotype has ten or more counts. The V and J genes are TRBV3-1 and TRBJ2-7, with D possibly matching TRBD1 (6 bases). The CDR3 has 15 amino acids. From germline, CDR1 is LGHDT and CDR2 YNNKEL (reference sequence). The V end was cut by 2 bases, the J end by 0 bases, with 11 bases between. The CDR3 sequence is CASSQQTGRSYEQYF. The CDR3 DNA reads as TGTGCCAGCAGCCAACAAACAGGGCGCTCCTACGAGCAGTACTTC.

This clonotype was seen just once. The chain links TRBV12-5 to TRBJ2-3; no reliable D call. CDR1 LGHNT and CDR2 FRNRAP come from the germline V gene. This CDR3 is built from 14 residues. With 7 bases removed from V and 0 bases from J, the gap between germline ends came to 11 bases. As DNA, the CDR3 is TGTGCTAGTGCGGAAGTCAGAAGCACAGATACGCAGTATTTT. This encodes CASAEVRSTDTQYF.

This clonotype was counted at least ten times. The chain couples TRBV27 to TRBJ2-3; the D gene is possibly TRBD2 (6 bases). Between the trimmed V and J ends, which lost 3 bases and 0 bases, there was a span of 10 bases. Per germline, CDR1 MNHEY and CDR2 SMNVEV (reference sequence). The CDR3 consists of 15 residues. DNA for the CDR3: TGTGCCAGCAGTTTTTGGCGGGATAGCACAGATACGCAGTATTTT. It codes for CASSFWRDSTDTQYF.

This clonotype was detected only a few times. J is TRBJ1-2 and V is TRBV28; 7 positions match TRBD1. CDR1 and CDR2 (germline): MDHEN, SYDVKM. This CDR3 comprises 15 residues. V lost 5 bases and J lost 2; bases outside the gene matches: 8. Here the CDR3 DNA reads TGTGCCAGCAGTGAAAGACAGGGAGTGAACTATGGCTACACCTTC. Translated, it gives CASSERQGVNYGYTF.

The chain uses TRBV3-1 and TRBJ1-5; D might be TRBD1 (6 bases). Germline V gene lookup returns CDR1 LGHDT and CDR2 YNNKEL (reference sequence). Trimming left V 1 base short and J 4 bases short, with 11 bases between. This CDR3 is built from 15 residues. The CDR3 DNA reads TGTGCCAGCAGCCAAGTTTGGGGGGCGAATCAGCCCCAGCATTTT. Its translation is CASSQVWGANQPQHF.

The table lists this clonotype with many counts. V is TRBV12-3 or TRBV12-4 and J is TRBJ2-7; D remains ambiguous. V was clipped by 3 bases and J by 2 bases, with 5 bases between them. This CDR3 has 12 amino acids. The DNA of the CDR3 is TGTGCCAGCAGTTTCGGTGCCTACGAGCAGTACTTC. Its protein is CASSFGAYEQYF.

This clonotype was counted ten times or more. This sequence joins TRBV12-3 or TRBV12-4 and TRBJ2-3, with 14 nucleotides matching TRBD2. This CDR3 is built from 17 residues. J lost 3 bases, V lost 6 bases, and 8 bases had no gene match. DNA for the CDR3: TGTGCCAGCAGCTCGGGACTAGCGGGAGCGGCTACAGATACGCAGTATTTT. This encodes CASSSGLAGAATDTQYF.

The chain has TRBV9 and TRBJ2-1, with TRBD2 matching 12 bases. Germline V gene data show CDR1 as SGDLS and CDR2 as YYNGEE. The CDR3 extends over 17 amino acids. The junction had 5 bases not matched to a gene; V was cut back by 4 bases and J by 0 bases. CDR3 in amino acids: CASSLGTSGYSYNEQFF. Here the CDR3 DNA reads TGTGCCAGCAGCCTCGGGACTAGCGGGTACTCCTACAATGAGCAGTTCTTC.

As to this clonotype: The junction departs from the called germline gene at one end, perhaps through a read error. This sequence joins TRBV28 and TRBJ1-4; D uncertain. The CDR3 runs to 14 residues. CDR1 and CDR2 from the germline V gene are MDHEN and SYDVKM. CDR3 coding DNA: TGTGCCAGTTTGCGACTCCGAACTAATGAAAGACTGTTTTTT. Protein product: CASLRLRTNERLFF.

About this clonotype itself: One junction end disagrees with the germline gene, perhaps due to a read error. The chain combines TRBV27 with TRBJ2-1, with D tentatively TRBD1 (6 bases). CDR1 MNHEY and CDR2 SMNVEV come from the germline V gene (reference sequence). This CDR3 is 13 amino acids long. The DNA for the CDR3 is TGTGCCAGCAGTCACGGACAGAGGAATGAACAGTTCTTC. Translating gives CASSHGQRNEQFF.

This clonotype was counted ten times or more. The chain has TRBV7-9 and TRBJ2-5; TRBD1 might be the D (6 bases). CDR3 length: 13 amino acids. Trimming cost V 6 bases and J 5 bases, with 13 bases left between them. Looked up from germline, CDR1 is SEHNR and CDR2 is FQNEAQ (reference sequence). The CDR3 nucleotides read TGTGCCAGCAGACAGGGTGATGTGGAGACCCAGTACTTC. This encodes CASRQGDVETQYF.

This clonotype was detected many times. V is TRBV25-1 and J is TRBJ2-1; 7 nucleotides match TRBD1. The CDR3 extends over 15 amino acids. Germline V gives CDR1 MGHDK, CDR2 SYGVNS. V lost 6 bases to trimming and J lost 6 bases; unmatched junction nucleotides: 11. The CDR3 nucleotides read TGTGCCAGCAGGGAGAACGGACAGGCCTCCAATGAGCAGTTCTTC. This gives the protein CASRENGQASNEQFF. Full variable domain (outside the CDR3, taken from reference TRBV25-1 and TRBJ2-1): EADIYQTPRYLVIGTGKKITLECSQTMGHDKMYWYQQDPGMELHLIHYSYGVNSTEKGDLSSESTVSRIRTEHFPLTLESARPSHTSQYLCASRENGQASNEQFFGPGTRLTVL.

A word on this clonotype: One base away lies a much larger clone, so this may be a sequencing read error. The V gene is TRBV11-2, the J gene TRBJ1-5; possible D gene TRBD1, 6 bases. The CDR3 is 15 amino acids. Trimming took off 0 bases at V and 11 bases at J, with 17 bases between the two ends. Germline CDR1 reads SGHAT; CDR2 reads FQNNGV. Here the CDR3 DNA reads TGTGCCAGCAGCTTAGATCCAGGGGAAAGAAGCGCCCAGCATTTT. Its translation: CASSLDPGERSAQHF.